This T cell receptor beta chain appears in the sequencing data of a study of T cells in Graves' hyperthyroidism and ophthalmopathy. General study results and limits: The model identified upcoming ophthalmopathy a median approximately 6.4 months ahead of onset.

A NOSPECS grade of at least 4, a Clinical Activity Score of at least 3 and duration under 3 months were recorded in ophthalmopathy patients. The PBMCs had their origin in around 10 ml of fresh peripheral blood. V was shortened by 0 bases and J by 5 bases, with 14 bases between the two germline ends. This CDR3 contains 15 residues. From germline, CDR1 is LNHNV and CDR2 YYDKDF (reference sequence). This clonotype was observed a handful of times. What it recognizes is unknown. The source material, RNA transcripts, was used to amplify TCR beta CDR3 regions. First-round RT-PCR targeting the TCR CDR3 was performed with the HTBI primer set. TCRdb re-analysed the multiplex PCR reads in MiXCR, keeping a single row per CDR3 protein. Of about half a million distinct CDR3 sequences detected, around 20% appear once; the ten largest clones hold roughly 47%.

The chain carries TRBV15 and TRBJ2-7; D is unclear. The specimen was blood. This TCR was sampled from a man aged 35 to 55 with Graves' ophthalmopathy. The CDR3 sequence is CATSRDRVRANEQYF. CDR3 bases: TGTGCCACCAGCAGAGATAGGGTACGGGCCAACGAGCAGTACTTC. Variable domain in full (rest from reference TRBV15 and TRBJ2-7): DAMVIQNPRYQVTQFGKPVTLSCSQTLNHNVMYWYQQKSSQAPKLLFHYYDKDFNNEADTPDNFQSRRPNTSFCFLDIRSPGLGDTAMYLCATSRDRVRANEQYFGPGTRLTVT.